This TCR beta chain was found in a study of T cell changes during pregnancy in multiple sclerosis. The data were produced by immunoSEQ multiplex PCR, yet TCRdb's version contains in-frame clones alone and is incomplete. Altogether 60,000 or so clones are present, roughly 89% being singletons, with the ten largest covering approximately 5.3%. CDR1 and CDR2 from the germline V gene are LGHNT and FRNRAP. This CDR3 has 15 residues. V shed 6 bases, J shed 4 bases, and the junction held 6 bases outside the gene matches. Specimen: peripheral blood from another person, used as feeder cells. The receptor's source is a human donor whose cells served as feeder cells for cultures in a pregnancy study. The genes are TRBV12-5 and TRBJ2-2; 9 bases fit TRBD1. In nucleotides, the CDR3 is TGTGCTAGTGGCAAGACAGGGGGGATCACCGGGGAGCTGTTTTTT. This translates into CASGKTGGITGELFF.